In its sample, the clone carrying this T cell receptor beta chain was seen a few times. The V end was cut by 5 bases, the J end by 6 bases, with 13 bases between. The CDR3 is 13 residues long. Researchers prepared the TCRbeta library using unique molecular identifiers, the study reports. TCRdb reprocessed the PCR reads via MiXCR and lists one record per CDR3 protein. The repertoire holds roughly 500,000 distinct CDR3 sequences, with around 20% as singletons. The source of the sample is a study of T-cell reconstitution after alpha-beta-depleted transplantation in children. The V and J genes are TRBV12-3 or TRBV12-4 and TRBJ1-1, with unresolved D. The sequence derives from a human donor who donated a stem cell graft to a child with acute lymphoblastic leukemia. The sequencing here drew on PBMCs from the stem cell graft donor, taken from the stem cell graft. CDR3 amino acids: CASSPAGVPEAFF. Written as DNA, the CDR3 is TGTGCCAGCAGTCCAGCCGGGGTTCCTGAAGCTTTCTTT.